The table lists the clone carrying this TCR beta chain with a few counts. TCR beta CDR3 regions were amplified from RNA. HTBI primers were employed in a first-round RT-PCR of the TCR CDR3. TCRdb recomputed calls from the multiplex PCR reads with MiXCR, one row per CDR3 protein. The sample includes 660,000 or so distinct CDR3 sequences, nearly 45% of them seen just once. Clinicians diagnosed patients from clinical symptoms, serum thyroxine and TRAb, thyroid ultrasound and orbital computed tomography. This sample stems from a study of T cells in Graves' hyperthyroidism and ophthalmopathy. This CDR3 has 16 amino acids. The germline CDR1 and CDR2 sequences are SGHNT and YENEEA. V gave up 6 bases and J gave up 0 bases; unmatched junction bases: 9.

The rearrangement joins TRBV11-3 to TRBJ2-5; 8 nucleotides agree with TRBD2. This TCR was sampled from an adult man with Graves' disease, either hyperthyroidism or ophthalmopathy (not recorded which). Specimen: peripheral blood or thyroid tissue (not recorded which). Here the CDR3 reads CASSFQAGAHQETQYF. In DNA form, the CDR3 reads TGTGCCAGCAGTTTCCAAGCGGGGGCCCACCAAGAGACCCAGTACTTC.